Here is one TCR beta chain with its context. The clone's antigen remains unknown. No much larger clone is present one base from it, and per-base qualities are unavailable. These data belong to a study of T cells in Graves' hyperthyroidism and ophthalmopathy (dated 2019 in TCRdb). As for the study more broadly: Peripheral blood samples were taken at the time of initial diagnosis, prior to any treatment. In more than 5 Graves' hyperthyroidism patients, the study also compared T-cell repertoires from thyroid tissue with T-cell repertoires from blood. Prospective prediction of ophthalmopathy was tested in an independent validation cohort consisting of fewer than 20 hyperthyroidism patients and 17 patients who later progressed to ophthalmopathy. After blood sampling, hyperthyroidism patients were treated with methimazole at a starting dose of 30 mg daily, and ophthalmopathy patients were treated with high-dose intravenous methylprednisolone. For training and testing, the approximately 97 patients in the discovery cohort were randomly divided in a 7:3 ratio. TCR V-J signatures able to tell the groups apart were searched for in a discovery cohort of about a hundred patients, of whom more than 40 had Graves' ophthalmopathy and about 60 had stable Graves' hyperthyroidism. TCR Vbeta CDR3 sequencing of around 130 peripheral blood samples (around 45 ophthalmopathy, around 80 hyperthyroidism and roughly 17 progressor patients) is reported in the paper. Points the paper makes about the study in general: A model built on a 13 V-J signature distinguished ophthalmopathy from stable hyperthyroidism, reaching 85% to 90% sensitivity and 81.08% specificity in cross-validation and 80%/75% in testing. Most expanded thyroid clonotypes (frequency above 0.001) were also detected in blood, a finding suggesting that blood repertoires may reflect thyroid immune responses. In validation, progression to ophthalmopathy was predicted by the model with almost 71% sensitivity and about 72% specificity, a median of about 6.8 months before onset. No statistical method was used to set the sample size in advance, and investigators knew the group allocation.

Stable Graves' hyperthyroidism was defined as the absence of progression to ophthalmopathy over 18 months of follow-up. Hyperthyroidism patients were newly diagnosed, had a disease duration of under 2 months, and were aged 18 to 65 years. The study excluded patients with uncontrolled infections, other autoimmune diseases, pregnancy or lactation. Diagnoses were established on the basis of clinical symptoms, serum thyroxine and TRAb, thyroid ultrasound, and orbital computed tomography. Ficoll-Paque density gradient centrifugation was used to isolate PBMCs from under 11 ml of fresh peripheral blood. Total RNA was extracted using Trizol reagent, and RNA quality was assessed on an Agilent 2100 Bioanalyzer. The CDR3 goes from the cysteine to the phenylalanine over 13 residues. The retained sequence is limited to the CDR3, 39 bases, with the frame set at the first base. The V end loses 3 bases and the J end loses 5 bases, and a stretch of 14 bases separates them. Looking up the germline V gene (reference sequence) yields CDR1 GTSNPN and CDR2 SVGIG.

Amplification of TCR beta CDR3 regions was carried out from RNA transcripts. The first round of RT-PCR for the TCR CDR3 was performed with the HTBI primer set and the Qiagen OneStep RT-PCR kit. Libraries were constructed in a second round of multiplex PCR, after which size selection and purification were performed. Sequencing of the libraries was done on an Illumina HiSeq2000 using paired-end 100 bp reads. Turning to the authors' computational methods: SOAPnuke was used to process the raw data, removing reads that contained adapters or uncalled bases, had a mean Phred below 15, or lacked an exact match to the constant primer or identifier. High-quality paired reads were merged with COPE v1.2.5, and unique nucleotide sequences were defined as clonotypes. MiTCR v1.1 was used to align the clonotypes against IMGT TRBV, TRBD and TRBJ reference segments. The analysis included only V-J combinations with a frequency above 0.0001, which together covered approximately 99% of the repertoires. A TCS score was defined as the ratio of F50 (clonal expansion) to E x V (chaos), with BLOSUM62-based TCRdist applied between CDR3 peptides within each V-J. Welch's t-statistics and random forest reduced roughly 500 V-J features to under 15, which were used in a naive Bayes classifier (R e1071). The public reads were reprocessed in TCRdb via fastp at Q25 and MiXCR, keeping in-frame beta chains. Each record represents a unique CDR3 protein, reported with the most common genes and DNA among its rows. These V and J calls derive from TCRdb rather than the authors' analysis. The sample contains around 450,000 distinct CDR3 sequences, about 13% of them found a single time. The ten largest account for approximately 5.3% of the sample.

The sample taken for sequencing was blood. The V gene is TRBV30 and the J gene is TRBJ2-7, and perhaps TRBD1 as D gene, on 6 matching bases. The receptor's source is a woman aged 18-29 years with Graves' hyperthyroidism. The CDR3 reads CAWRQGGLNEQYF. In nucleotides, the sequence is TGTGCCTGGAGACAGGGTGGGTTGAACGAGCAGTACTTC.